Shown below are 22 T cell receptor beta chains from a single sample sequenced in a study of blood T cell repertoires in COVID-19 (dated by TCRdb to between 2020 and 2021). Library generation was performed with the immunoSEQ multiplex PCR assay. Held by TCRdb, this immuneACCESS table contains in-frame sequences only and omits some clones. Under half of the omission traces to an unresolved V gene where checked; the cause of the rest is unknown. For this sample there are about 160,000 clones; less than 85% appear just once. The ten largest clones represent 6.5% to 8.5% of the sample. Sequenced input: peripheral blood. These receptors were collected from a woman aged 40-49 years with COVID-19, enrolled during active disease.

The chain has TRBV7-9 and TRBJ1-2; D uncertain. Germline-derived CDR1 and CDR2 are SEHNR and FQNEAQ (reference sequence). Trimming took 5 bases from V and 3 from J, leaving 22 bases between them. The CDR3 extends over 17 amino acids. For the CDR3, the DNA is TGTGCCAGCAGCCATACCTCCGGGAACCCGCCCGACTATGGCTACACCTTC. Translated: CASSHTSGNPPDYGYTF.

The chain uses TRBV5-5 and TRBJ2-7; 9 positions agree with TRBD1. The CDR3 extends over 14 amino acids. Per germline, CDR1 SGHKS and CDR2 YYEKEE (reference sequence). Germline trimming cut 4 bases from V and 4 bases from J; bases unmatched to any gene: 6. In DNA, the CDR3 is TGTGCCAGCAGCCCCGGGACAGGGAGGTACGAGCAGTACGTC. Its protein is CASSPGTGRYEQYV.

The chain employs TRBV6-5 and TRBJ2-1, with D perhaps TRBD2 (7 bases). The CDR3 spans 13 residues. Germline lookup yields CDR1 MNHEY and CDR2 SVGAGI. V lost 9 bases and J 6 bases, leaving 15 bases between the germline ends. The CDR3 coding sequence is TGTGCCAGTAGAAGGGGGGGGGTCAATGAGCAGTTCTTC. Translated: CASRRGGVNEQFF.

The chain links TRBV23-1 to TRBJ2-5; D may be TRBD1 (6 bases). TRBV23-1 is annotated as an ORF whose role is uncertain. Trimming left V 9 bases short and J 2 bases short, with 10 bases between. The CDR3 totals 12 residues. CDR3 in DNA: TGCGCCAGTCCCGACAGGCAAGAGACCCAGTACTTC. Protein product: CASPDRQETQYF.

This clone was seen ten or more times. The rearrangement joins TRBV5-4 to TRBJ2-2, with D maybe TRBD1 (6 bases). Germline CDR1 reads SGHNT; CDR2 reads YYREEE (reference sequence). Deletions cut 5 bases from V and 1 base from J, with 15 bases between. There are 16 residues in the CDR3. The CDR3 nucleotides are TGTGCCAGCAGGCCAACCCCGGGACAGAACACCGGGGAGCTGTTTTTT. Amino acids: CASRPTPGQNTGELFF.

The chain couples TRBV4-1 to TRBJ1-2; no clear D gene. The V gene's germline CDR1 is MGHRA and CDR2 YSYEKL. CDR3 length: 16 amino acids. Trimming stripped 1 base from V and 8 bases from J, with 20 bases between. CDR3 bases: TGCGCCAGCAGCCAAGCCAGATTGGAGGGAGTGAACGGCTACACCTTC. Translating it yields CASSQARLEGVNGYTF.

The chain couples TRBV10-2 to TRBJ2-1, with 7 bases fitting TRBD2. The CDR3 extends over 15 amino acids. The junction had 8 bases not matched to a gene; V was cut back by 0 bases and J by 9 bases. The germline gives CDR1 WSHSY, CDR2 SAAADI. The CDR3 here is CASSESTGEGGEQFF. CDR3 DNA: TGCGCCAGCAGTGAGTCGACGGGGGAGGGAGGTGAGCAGTTCTTC.

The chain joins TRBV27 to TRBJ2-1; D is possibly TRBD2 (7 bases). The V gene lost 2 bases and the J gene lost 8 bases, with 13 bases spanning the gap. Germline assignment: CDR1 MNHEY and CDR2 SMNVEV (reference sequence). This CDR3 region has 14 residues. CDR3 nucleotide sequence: TGTGCCAGCAGTTTAGGAGGGAGGGGGTATGAGCAGTTCTTC. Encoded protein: CASSLGGRGYEQFF.

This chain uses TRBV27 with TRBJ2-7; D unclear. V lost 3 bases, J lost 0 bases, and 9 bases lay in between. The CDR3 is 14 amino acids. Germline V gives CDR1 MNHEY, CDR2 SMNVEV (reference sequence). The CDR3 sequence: CASSFSKSSYEQYF. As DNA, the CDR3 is TGTGCCAGCAGTTTTAGCAAGAGCTCCTACGAGCAGTACTTC.

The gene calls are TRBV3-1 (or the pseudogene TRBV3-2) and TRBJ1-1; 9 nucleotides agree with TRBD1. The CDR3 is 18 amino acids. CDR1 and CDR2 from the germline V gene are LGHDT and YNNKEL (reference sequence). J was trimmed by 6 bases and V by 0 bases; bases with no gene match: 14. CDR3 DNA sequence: TGTGCCAGCAGCCAAGAGATTGGCGGGACAGGGATAGCACCTGAAGCTTTCTTT. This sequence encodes CASSQEIGGTGIAPEAFF.

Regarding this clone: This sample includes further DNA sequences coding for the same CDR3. The CDR3, as DNA: TGTGCCAGCAGCCAGGGGCGGAACACTGAAGCTTTCTTT. Translated, it gives CASSQGRNTEAFF. The chain employs TRBV14 and TRBJ1-1, with D tentatively TRBD1 (5 bases). The CDR3 loop spans 13 amino acids. Germline-derived CDR1 and CDR2 are SGHDN and FVKESK. The germline V and J ends were trimmed by 3 bases and 1 base, with 6 bases remaining between them.

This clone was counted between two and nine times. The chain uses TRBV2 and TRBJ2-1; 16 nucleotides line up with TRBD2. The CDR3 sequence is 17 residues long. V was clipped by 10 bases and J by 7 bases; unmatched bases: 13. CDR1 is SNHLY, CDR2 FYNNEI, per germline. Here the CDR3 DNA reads TGTGCCATCCTAACCGGGACTAGCGGGGGGGCCTTTAATGAGCAGTTCTTC. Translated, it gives CAILTGTSGGAFNEQFF.

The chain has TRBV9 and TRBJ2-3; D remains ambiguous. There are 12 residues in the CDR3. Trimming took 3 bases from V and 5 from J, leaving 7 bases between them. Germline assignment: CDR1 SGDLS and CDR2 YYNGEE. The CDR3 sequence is CASSELEDTQYF. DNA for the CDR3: TGTGCCAGCAGCGAATTAGAAGATACGCAGTATTTT.

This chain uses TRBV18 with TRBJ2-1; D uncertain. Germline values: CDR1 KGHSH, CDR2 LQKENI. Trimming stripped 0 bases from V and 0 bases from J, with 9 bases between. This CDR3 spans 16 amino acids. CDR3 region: CASSPPRPSSYNEQFF. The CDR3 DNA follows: TGTGCCAGCTCACCACCTCGGCCTAGCTCCTACAATGAGCAGTTCTTC.

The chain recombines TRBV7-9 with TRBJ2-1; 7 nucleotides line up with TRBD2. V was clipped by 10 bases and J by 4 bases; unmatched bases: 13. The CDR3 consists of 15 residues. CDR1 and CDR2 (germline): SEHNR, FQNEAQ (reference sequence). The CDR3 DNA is TGTGCCACCTCTACGGCCCGGGGGGTTTACAATGAGCAGTTCTTC. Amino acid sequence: CATSTARGVYNEQFF.

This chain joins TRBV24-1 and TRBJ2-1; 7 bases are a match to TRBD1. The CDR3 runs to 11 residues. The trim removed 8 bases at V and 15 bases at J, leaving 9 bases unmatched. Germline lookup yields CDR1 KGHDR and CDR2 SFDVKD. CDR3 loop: CATTSGTERFF. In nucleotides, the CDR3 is TGTGCCACCACAAGTGGGACAGAAAGGTTCTTC.

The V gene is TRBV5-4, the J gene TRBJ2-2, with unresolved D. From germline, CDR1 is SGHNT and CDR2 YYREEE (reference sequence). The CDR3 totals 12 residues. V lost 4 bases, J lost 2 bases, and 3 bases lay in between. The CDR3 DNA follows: TGTGCCAGCAGCCGTAACACCGGGGAGCTGTTTTTT. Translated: CASSRNTGELFF. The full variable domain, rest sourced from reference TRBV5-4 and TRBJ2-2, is ETGVTQSPTHLIKTRGQQVTLRCSSQSGHNTVSWYQQALGQGPQFIFQYYREEENGRGNFPPRFSGLQFPNYSSELNVNALELDDSALYLCASSRNTGELFFGEGSRLTVL.

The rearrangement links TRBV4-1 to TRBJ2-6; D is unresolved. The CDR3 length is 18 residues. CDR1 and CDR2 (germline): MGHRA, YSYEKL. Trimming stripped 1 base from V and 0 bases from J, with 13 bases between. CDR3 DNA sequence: TGCGCCAGCAGCCAAGGAAGGCAGGCCGGCTCTGGGGCCAACGTCCTGACTTTC. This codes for CASSQGRQAGSGANVLTF.

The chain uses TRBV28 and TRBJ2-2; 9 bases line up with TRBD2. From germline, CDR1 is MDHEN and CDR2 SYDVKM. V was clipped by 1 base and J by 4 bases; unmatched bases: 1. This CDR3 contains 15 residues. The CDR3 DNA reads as TGTGCCAGCAGTTTATTAGCGGGGGCCACCGGGGAGCTGTTTTTT. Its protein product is CASSLLAGATGELFF. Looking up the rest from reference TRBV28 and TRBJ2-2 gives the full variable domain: DVKVTQSSRYLVKRTGEKVFLECVQDMDHENMFWYRQDPGLGLRLIYFSYDVKMKEKGDIPEGYSVSREKKERFSLILESASTNQTSMYLCASSLLAGATGELFFGEGSRLTVL.

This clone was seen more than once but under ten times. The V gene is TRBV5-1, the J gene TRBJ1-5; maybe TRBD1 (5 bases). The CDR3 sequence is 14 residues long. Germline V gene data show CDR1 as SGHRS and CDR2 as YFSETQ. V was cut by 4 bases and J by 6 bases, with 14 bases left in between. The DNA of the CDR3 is TGCGCCAGCAGCACGGGACTCCCTGGTCAGCCCCAGCATTTT. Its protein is CASSTGLPGQPQHF. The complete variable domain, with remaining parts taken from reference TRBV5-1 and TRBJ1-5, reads KAGVTQTPRYLIKTRGQQVTLSCSPISGHRSVSWYQQTPGQGLQFLFEYFSETQRNKGNFPGRFSGRQFSNSRSEMNVSTLELGDSALYLCASSTGLPGQPQHFGDGTRLSIL.

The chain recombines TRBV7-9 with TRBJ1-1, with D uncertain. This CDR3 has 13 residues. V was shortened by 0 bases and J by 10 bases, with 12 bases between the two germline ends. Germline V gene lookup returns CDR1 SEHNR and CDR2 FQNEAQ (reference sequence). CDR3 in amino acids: CASSLALGLGAFF. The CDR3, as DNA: TGTGCCAGCAGCTTAGCGCTAGGACTAGGAGCTTTCTTT.

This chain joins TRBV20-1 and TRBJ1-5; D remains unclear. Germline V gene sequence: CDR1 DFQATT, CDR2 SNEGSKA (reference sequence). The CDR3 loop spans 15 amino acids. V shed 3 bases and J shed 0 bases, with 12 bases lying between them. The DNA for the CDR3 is TGCAGTGCTAGTATGGCAGATGATAGCAATCAGCCCCAGCATTTT. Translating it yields CSASMADDSNQPQHF.